These T cell receptor beta chains were read from a single sample in a study of OX40 agonist ivuxolimab in advanced cancers. Generated by immunoSEQ multiplex PCR, the TCRdb table keeps only in-frame clones and is missing some. The data hold approximately 76,000 clones, with roughly 85% observed a single time. The sample consisted of CD4+ or CD8+ T cells sorted from blood, taken in a trial of the OX40 agonist ivuxolimab. These receptors came from an adult with an advanced solid tumor such as melanoma, head and neck, liver or kidney cancer. Both conserved end residues are part of each CDR3. D genes are given only for firm matches. For some rows the clone size is stated as once, few or many, or as a class when expanded; others skip it.

V	J	size	D	CDR3	DNA
TRBV29-1	TRBJ2-2	-	TRBD1	CSEVHYGTGEGGELFF	TGCAGCGAGGTCCACTACGGGACAGGGGAAGGGGGGGAGCTGTTTTTT
TRBV9	TRBJ2-7	-	-	CASSVQSGSAYEQYF	TGTGCCAGCAGCGTACAATCAGGGTCTGCCTACGAGCAGTACTTC
TRBV19	TRBJ1-6	-	TRBD1	CASSIGGQSPLHF	TGTGCCAGTAGTATAGGGGGACAGTCACCCCTCCACTTT
TRBV7-9	TRBJ1-1	-	TRBD1	CASSPGQGMGEAFF	TGTGCCAGCAGCCCGGGACAGGGAATGGGTGAAGCTTTCTTT
TRBV6-5	TRBJ2-1	-	TRBD1	CASRPTGQGANEQFF	TGTGCCAGCAGACCTACGGGACAGGGCGCCAATGAGCAGTTCTTC
TRBV11-2	TRBJ2-7	once	-	CASSLDFSGTFPYEQYF	TGTGCCAGCAGCTTAGACTTTTCCGGGACATTCCCCTACGAGCAGTACTTC
TRBV27	TRBJ2-3	-	-	CASSRPKTGPDTQYF	TGTGCCAGCAGTAGACCGAAAACGGGGCCAGATACGCAGTATTTT
TRBV2	TRBJ1-5	few	-	CASKEREGNQPQHF	TGTGCCAGCAAGGAGAGGGAGGGCAATCAGCCCCAGCATTTT
TRBV7-3	TRBJ2-7	-	TRBD2	CASSLIVSSGRESSYEQYF	TGTGCCAGCAGCTTAATTGTTTCTAGCGGGAGGGAAAGCTCCTACGAGCAGTACTTC
TRBV7-2	TRBJ1-2	few	TRBD1	CASRQGADGYTF	TGTGCCAGCAGACAGGGGGCGGATGGCTACACCTTC
TRBV29-1	TRBJ1-1	once	-	CSVALSRDTEAFF	TGCAGCGTTGCCTTATCCCGGGACACTGAAGCTTTCTTT
TRBV6-6	TRBJ2-1	-	-	CASSFAYNEQFF	TGTGCCAGCAGTTTCGCGTACAATGAGCAGTTCTTC
TRBV29-1	TRBJ2-7	-	TRBD2	CSVQTSVPYEQYF	TGCAGCGTACAGACTAGCGTACCCTACGAGCAGTACTTC
TRBV6-6	TRBJ2-4	-	TRBD2	CASSYGGDGAKNIQYF	TGTGCCAGCAGTTACGGGGGGGACGGAGCCAAAAACATTCAGTACTTC
TRBV6-5	TRBJ2-5	-	TRBD1	CASSQTGVPKETQYF	TGTGCCAGCAGCCAGACAGGGGTTCCCAAAGAGACCCAGTACTTC
TRBV7-3	TRBJ1-2	-	TRBD1	CASSFRTGGSYGYTF	TGTGCCAGCAGCTTCCGGACAGGCGGAAGCTATGGCTACACCTTC
TRBV18	TRBJ2-1	-	-	CASSADGRSYNEQFF	TGTGCCAGCTCAGCGGACGGGCGCTCCTACAATGAGCAGTTCTTC
TRBV2	TRBJ2-5	-	TRBD2	CASRFQRERQETQYF	TGTGCCAGCAGGTTCCAGCGGGAGAGACAAGAGACCCAGTACTTC
TRBV6-5	TRBJ1-2	-	TRBD1	CASSITGGGGYTF	TGTGCCAGCAGTATTACAGGGGGCGGTGGCTACACCTTC
TRBV12-5	TRBJ1-2	-	TRBD1	CASGLNIRGASYTF	TGTGCTAGTGGTTTGAATATCAGGGGGGCGAGCTACACCTTC
TRBV6-1	TRBJ1-3	-	TRBD1	CATVQGAGGNTIYF	TGTGCCACCGTACAGGGGGCAGGAGGAAACACCATATATTTT
TRBV19	TRBJ2-7	-	TRBD2	CASGGAGGRDGYEQYF	TGTGCCAGTGGCGGTGCGGGGGGGCGAGATGGGTACGAGCAGTACTTC
TRBV30	TRBJ1-4	-	TRBD1	CAWRPGQGAGEKLFF	TGTGCCTGGAGGCCTGGACAGGGGGCAGGTGAAAAACTGTTTTTT
TRBV12-5	TRBJ1-5	-	-	CASGLIANQPQHF	TGTGCTAGTGGTTTGATAGCAAATCAGCCCCAGCATTTT
TRBV27	TRBJ1-3	-	-	CASPGNGQGTIYF	TGTGCCAGCCCCGGAAACGGGCAGGGCACCATATATTTT
TRBV7-9	TRBJ2-3	-	-	CASSLGVLQGVSSTDTQYF	TGTGCCAGCAGCTTAGGGGTTCTCCAGGGTGTTTCTAGCACAGATACGCAGTATTTT
TRBV19	TRBJ2-7	-	-	CASSPTVSSYEQYF	TGTGCCAGTAGTCCAACAGTTAGCTCCTACGAGCAGTACTTC
TRBV11-2	TRBJ1-5	-	-	CASSLAGTYQPQHF	TGTGCCAGCAGCTTAGCGGGGACTTATCAGCCCCAGCATTTT
TRBV29-1	TRBJ1-2	-	-	CSVGSGYGYTF	TGCAGCGTCGGCTCAGGGTATGGCTACACCTTC
TRBV19	TRBJ2-1	-	-	CASSTWGIGDNEQFF	TGTGCCAGTAGTACTTGGGGCATTGGGGACAATGAGCAGTTCTTC
TRBV9	TRBJ2-1	-	-	CASSVGGQNHNEQFF	TGTGCCAGCAGCGTAGGAGGCCAGAACCACAATGAGCAGTTCTTC
TRBV5-1	TRBJ1-1	-	-	CASSLGGNPEAFF	TGCGCCAGCAGCTTGGGGGGGAACCCTGAAGCTTTCTTT
TRBV6-4	TRBJ2-1	-	-	CASSDSSPQGSSYNEQFF	TGTGCCAGCAGTGACTCAAGCCCCCAGGGGAGCTCCTACAATGAGCAGTTCTTC
TRBV14	TRBJ2-1	-	TRBD2	CASSQAWGLVGNEQFF	TGTGCCAGCAGCCAAGCTTGGGGACTAGTCGGCAATGAGCAGTTCTTC
TRBV7-2	TRBJ1-6	-	TRBD1	CASSTETGGGSSPLHF	TGTGCCAGCAGCACTGAAACAGGGGGAGGTAGTTCACCCCTCCACTTT
TRBV5-6	TRBJ1-2	-	-	CASSLGRARQTNYGYTF	TGTGCCAGCAGCTTGGGGCGGGCCAGGCAAACTAACTATGGCTACACCTTC
TRBV28	TRBJ1-1	few	-	CASTMNTEAFF	TGTGCCAGCACGATGAACACTGAAGCTTTCTTT
TRBV29-1	TRBJ2-7	once	-	CSVEDRSYEQYF	TGCAGCGTTGAAGACCGGTCCTACGAGCAGTACTTC
TRBV6-1	TRBJ2-1	-	TRBD1	CASREGTGGSNEQFF	TGTGCCAGCAGGGAGGGGACAGGGGGTAGCAATGAGCAGTTCTTC
TRBV4-1	TRBJ2-3	-	-	CASSQDFPDSSTDTQYF	TGCGCCAGCAGCCAAGATTTCCCCGACAGTAGCACAGATACGCAGTATTTT
TRBV7-9	TRBJ1-6	few	TRBD1	CASSTGTGDSPLHF	TGTGCCAGCAGCACCGGGACAGGGGATTCACCCCTCCACTTT